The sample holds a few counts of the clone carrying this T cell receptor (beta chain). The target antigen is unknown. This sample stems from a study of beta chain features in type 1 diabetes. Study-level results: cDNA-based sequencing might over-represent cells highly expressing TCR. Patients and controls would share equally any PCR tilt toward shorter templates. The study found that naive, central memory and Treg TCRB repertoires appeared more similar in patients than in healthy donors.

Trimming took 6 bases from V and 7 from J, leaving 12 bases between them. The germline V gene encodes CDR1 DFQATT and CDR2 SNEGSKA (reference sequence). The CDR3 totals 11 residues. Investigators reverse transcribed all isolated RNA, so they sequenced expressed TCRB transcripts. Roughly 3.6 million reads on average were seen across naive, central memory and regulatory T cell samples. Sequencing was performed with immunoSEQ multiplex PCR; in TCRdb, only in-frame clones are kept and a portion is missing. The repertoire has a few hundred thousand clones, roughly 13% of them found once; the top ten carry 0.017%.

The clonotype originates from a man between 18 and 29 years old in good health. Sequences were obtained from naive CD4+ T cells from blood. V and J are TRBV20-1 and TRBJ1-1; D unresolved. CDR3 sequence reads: CSAPSQIEAFF. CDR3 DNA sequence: TGCAGTGCCCCCTCGCAGATTGAAGCTTTCTTT.